A selection of T cell receptor beta chains follows, all from one sample in a study of OX40 agonist ivuxolimab in advanced cancers. The protocol was immunoSEQ multiplex PCR, while the TCRdb copy is restricted to in-frame clones and leaves out a portion. The sample shows over 75,000 clones, about 90% of them seen only once. Sequences were derived from CD4+ or CD8+ T cells sorted from blood, sampled in a trial of the OX40 agonist ivuxolimab. The source is an adult with an advanced solid tumor such as melanoma, head and neck, liver or kidney cancer. CDR3s include the opening cysteine and the closing phenylalanine or tryptophan. A D gene is named only where the DNA matches it firmly. Not every row has a clone size; where given, it reads once, few, many or a size class.

CASSFRETGNTIYF	TGTGCCAGCAGCTTCAGGGAGACAGGAAACACCATATATTTT	few	TRBJ1-3	TRBV7-8	-
CASSTGRALQETQYF	TGTGCCAGTAGTACAGGACGGGCTCTCCAAGAGACCCAGTACTTC	-	TRBJ2-5	TRBV19	-
CASSPGHPSGGNGYTF	TGTGCCAGCTCACCGGGACATCCCTCGGGTGGAAATGGCTACACCTTC	-	TRBJ1-2	TRBV18	-
CASSLGGGTQYF	TGTGCCAGCAGCTTAGGAGGGGGTACGCAGTATTTT	-	TRBJ2-3	TRBV11-3	-
CAWSVGQGGDTQYF	TGTGCCTGGAGTGTCGGACAGGGAGGAGATACGCAGTATTTT	-	TRBJ2-3	TRBV30	TRBD1
CASSEETDAAYEQYF	TGTGCCAGCAGTGAAGAGACAGACGCCGCCTACGAGCAGTACTTC	-	TRBJ2-7	TRBV6-1	-
CASSQGTSGNEQFF	TGTGCCAGCAGCCAAGGGACTAGCGGAAATGAGCAGTTCTTC	-	TRBJ2-1	TRBV7-9	TRBD2
CASSLPDTDTQYF	TGCGCCAGCAGCTTGCCTGACACAGATACGCAGTATTTT	-	TRBJ2-3	TRBV5-1	-
CASSLASFRSTDTQYF	TGTGCCAGCAGCTTGGCTAGCTTCCGTAGCACAGATACGCAGTATTTT	-	TRBJ2-3	TRBV7-9	-
CASSLAGPRDTAYYGYTF	TGTGCCAGCAGCTTAGCAGGGCCCCGAGACACGGCCTACTATGGCTACACCTTC	-	TRBJ1-2	TRBV7-9	-
CASTSGTVSYEQYF	TGTGCCAGCACCTCCGGGACAGTATCCTACGAGCAGTACTTC	-	TRBJ2-7	TRBV2	TRBD1
CASSLSPGLGSDTQYF	TGTGCCAGCAGTTTGAGCCCGGGACTAGGTTCAGATACGCAGTATTTT	-	TRBJ2-3	TRBV27	TRBD2
CASSQDNSGSYEQYF	TGCGCCAGCAGCCAAGATAATAGCGGATCATACGAGCAGTACTTC	few	TRBJ2-7	TRBV4-1	-
CASSASGRGLAKNIQYF	TGTGCCAGCAGTGCATCAGGGCGAGGATTAGCCAAAAACATTCAGTACTTC	-	TRBJ2-4	TRBV27	-
CASSAPARLAGIDEQFF	TGTGCCAGTAGTGCCCCGGCGAGACTAGCGGGAATCGATGAGCAGTTCTTC	-	TRBJ2-1	TRBV19	TRBD2
CASSFSTGPYEQYF	TGTGCCAGCAGCTTTTCGACAGGTCCCTACGAGCAGTACTTC	-	TRBJ2-7	TRBV7-8	-
CASSLDRSTDTQYF	TGCGCCAGCAGCTTGGACAGGAGCACAGATACGCAGTATTTT	-	TRBJ2-3	TRBV5-1	-
CASRYPGQGHNEQFF	TGTGCCAGCAGATATCCGGGACAGGGCCACAATGAGCAGTTCTTC	-	TRBJ2-1	TRBV6-6	TRBD1
CASSLYMTETNTEAFF	TGTGCCAGCAGTTTATACATGACAGAGACGAACACTGAAGCTTTCTTT	-	TRBJ1-1	TRBV28	-
CASRRGGNPYNEQFF	TGTGCCAGCAGGCGGGGCGGGAACCCCTACAATGAGCAGTTCTTC	-	TRBJ2-1	TRBV27	-
CSASGWAEAFF	TGCAGTGCCTCAGGGTGGGCAGAAGCTTTCTTT	-	TRBJ1-1	TRBV20-1	-
CASSSSRGRAPGELFF	TGTGCCAGCAGTTCAAGTCGCGGGAGGGCCCCCGGGGAGCTGTTTTTT	-	TRBJ2-2	TRBV11-2	TRBD2
CAGMGVVGANVLTF	TGTGCCGGGATGGGAGTAGTCGGGGCCAACGTCCTGACTTTC	-	TRBJ2-6	TRBV30	-
CASSRENTEAFF	TGTGCCAGCAGTCGGGAGAACACTGAAGCTTTCTTT	-	TRBJ1-1	TRBV7-9	-